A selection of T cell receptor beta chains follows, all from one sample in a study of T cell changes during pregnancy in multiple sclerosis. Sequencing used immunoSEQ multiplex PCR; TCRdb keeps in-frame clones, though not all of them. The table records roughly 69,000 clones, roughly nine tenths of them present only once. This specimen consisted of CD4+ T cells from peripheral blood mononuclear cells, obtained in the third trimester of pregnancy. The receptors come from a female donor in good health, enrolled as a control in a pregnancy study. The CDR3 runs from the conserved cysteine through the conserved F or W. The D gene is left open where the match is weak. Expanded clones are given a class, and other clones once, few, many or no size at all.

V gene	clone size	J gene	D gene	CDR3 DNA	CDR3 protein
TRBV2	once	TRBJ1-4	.	TGTGCCAGCAGTGAAGTGAGTGGAGTAGCGGAAAAACTGTTTTTT	CASSEVSGVAEKLFF
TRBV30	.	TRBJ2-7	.	TGTGCCTGGACCCGGGACTTATACTACGAGCAGTACTTC	CAWTRDLYYEQYF
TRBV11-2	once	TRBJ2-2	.	TGTGCCAGCAGTCGAGACAGCCTCACCGGGGAGCTGTTTTTT	CASSRDSLTGELFF
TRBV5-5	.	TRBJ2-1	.	TGTGCCAGCCGCCGGGGGGCCGAGCTGTCCTACAATGAGCAGTTCTTC	CASRRGAELSYNEQFF
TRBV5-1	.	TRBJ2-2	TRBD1	TGCGCCAGCAGCTTGGGTCCGGGACAGGGGGCAACCGGGGAGCTGTTTTTT	CASSLGPGQGATGELFF
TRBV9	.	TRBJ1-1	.	TGTGCCAGCAGCGGGGCGGGGGCGACTGAAGCTTTCTTT	CASSGAGATEAFF
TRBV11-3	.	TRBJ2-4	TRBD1	TGTGCCAGCAGCTCTGGGACAGTTACACGCGGAAACATTCAGTACTTC	CASSSGTVTRGNIQYF
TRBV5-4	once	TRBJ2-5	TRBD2	TGTGCCAGCAGCAAAAATAGCGGGGGACAAGAGACCCAGTACTTC	CASSKNSGGQETQYF
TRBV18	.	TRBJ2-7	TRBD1	TGTGCCAGCTCACTAGGACAGGCCCCCTCCTACGAGCAGTACTTC	CASSLGQAPSYEQYF
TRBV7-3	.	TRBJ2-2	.	TGTGCCAGCAGCTTAGGTCGGGCCGGGGAGCTGTTTTTT	CASSLGRAGELFF
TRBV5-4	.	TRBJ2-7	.	TGTGCCAGCAGCTCGACTGCCAACTACGAGCAGTACTTC	CASSSTANYEQYF
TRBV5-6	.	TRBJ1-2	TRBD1	TGTGCCAGCAGCGAGGGGACAGGTCCTTATGGCTACACCTTC	CASSEGTGPYGYTF
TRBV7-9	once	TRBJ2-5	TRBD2	TGTGCCAGCAGCCAGAATCGACTAGCGGGGGATAGCGAGACCCAGTACTTC	CASSQNRLAGDSETQYF
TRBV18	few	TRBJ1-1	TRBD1	TGTGCCAGCTCCCCTTCCAGGGGGCGGCAAGCTTTCTTT	CASSPSRGRQAFF
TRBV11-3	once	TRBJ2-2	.	TGTGCCAGCAGCCCGAGGTGGTCCGGGGAGCTGTTTTTT	CASSPRWSGELFF
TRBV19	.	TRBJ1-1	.	TGTGCCAGTAGTCGAACTATGCCTTTCTTT	CASSRTMPFF
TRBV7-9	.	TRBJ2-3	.	TGTGCCAGCAGCCCAGGGCCTAGCACAGATACGCAGTATTTT	CASSPGPSTDTQYF
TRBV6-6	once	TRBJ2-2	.	TGTGCCAGCAGTTACGAGAGGGAGGCCGGGGAGCTGTTTTTT	CASSYEREAGELFF
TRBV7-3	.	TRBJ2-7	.	TGTGCCAGCAGCTCCAAATACAGGGTGCCCATGGTGATTGAGCAGTACTTC	CASSSKYRVPMVIEQYF
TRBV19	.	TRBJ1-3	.	TGTGCCAGTAGTATATCCCCCACGGGGGGCACCATATATTTT	CASSISPTGGTIYF
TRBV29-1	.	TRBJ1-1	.	TGCAGCGTTGAAGAGGGAGGGGGAACTGAAGCTTTCTTT	CSVEEGGGTEAFF
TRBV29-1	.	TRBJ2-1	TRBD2	TGCAGCGTTTCTCGGGGGGGCAGTGAGCAGTTCTTC	CSVSRGGSEQFF
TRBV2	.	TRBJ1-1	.	TGTGCCAGCAGGGCACAAGAGACAGGGAACACTGAAGCTTTCTTT	CASRAQETGNTEAFF
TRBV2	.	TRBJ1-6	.	TGTGCCAGCAGTCAAGGGAGCTCCTATAATTCACCCCTCCACTTT	CASSQGSSYNSPLHF
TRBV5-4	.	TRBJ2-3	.	TGTGCCAGCAGCTCAGACAAATTCACAGATACGCAGTATTTT	CASSSDKFTDTQYF
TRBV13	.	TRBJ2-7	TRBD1	TGTGCCAGCAGCCGGACAGGGTGGTACGAGCAGTACTTC	CASSRTGWYEQYF
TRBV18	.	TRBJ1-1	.	TGTGCCAGCTCCCAGCTAATGCAGGGTGCCGAAACTGAAGCTTTCTTT	CASSQLMQGAETEAFF